Listed below are T cell receptor beta chains from one sample, sequenced in a study of T cells after yellow fever vaccination. One entry per CDR3 protein, called by TCRdb with MiXCR from the 5' RACE reads. The data hold hundreds of thousands of distinct CDR3 sequences, with roughly 14% observed a single time. The specimen comprised PBMCs, sampled on the day of the yellow fever booster vaccination. These receptors came from a man younger than 40 who received the YFV17D yellow fever vaccine. CDR3s include the opening cysteine and the closing phenylalanine or tryptophan. The D gene is left open where the match is weak. Size is stated for part of the rows, as once, few or many counts, or as a class when the clone is expanded.

J,D,size,V,DNA,CDR3
TRBJ2-7,-,few,TRBV12-3/TRBV12-4,TGTGCCAGCAGTTTAGGACCCCAGGGTCACGAGCAGTACTTC,CASSLGPQGHEQYF
TRBJ2-7,-,-,TRBV4-1,TGCGCCAGCAGCCCCATTAGCGACGTTAGGGAAGGGCAGTACTTC,CASSPISDVREGQYF
TRBJ2-3,TRBD2,few,TRBV19,TGTGCCAGTAAACCGGGACTAGCGTCCTTGGATACGCAGTATTTT,CASKPGLASLDTQYF
TRBJ2-2,TRBD2,-,TRBV20-1,TGCAGTGCTAGACCCAGCGGGAGTCCCACCGGGGAGCTGTTTTTT,CSARPSGSPTGELFF
TRBJ1-3,-,-,TRBV29-1,TGCAGCGTTGTTGGGGGCACAAAGGGAGGTGGAGGAAACACCATATATTTT,CSVVGGTKGGGGNTIYF
TRBJ2-4,-,-,TRBV2,TGTGCCAGCAGTGCCAGGGGAGCCAAAAACATTCAGTACTTC,CASSARGAKNIQYF
TRBJ2-7,-,few,TRBV7-2,TGTGCCAGCAGCCCCCGGTCCGATGAGCAGTACTTC,CASSPRSDEQYF
TRBJ2-1,TRBD2,many,TRBV5-1,TGCGCCAGCAGCGAGGGACTAGCGGTCTACAATGAGCAGTTCTTC,CASSEGLAVYNEQFF
TRBJ1-2,TRBD1,-,TRBV20-1,TGCAGTGCTAGCTCCGGGACAGGGGAGGCCTATGGCTACACCTTC,CSASSGTGEAYGYTF
TRBJ1-1,-,few,TRBV19,TGTGCCAGTAGTAGCTACGGACAAGGGAACACTGAAGCTTTCTTT,CASSSYGQGNTEAFF